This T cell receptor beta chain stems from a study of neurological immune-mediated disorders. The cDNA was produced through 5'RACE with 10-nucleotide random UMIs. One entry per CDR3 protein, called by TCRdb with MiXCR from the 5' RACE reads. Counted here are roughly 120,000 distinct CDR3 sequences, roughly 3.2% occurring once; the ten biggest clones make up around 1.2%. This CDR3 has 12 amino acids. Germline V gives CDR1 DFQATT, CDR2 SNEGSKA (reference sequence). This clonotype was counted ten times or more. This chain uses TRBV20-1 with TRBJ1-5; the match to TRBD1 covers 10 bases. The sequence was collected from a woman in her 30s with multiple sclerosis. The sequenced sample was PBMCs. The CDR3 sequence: CSVGQGEQPQHF. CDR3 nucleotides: TGCAGCGTCGGACAGGGGGAACAGCCCCAGCATTTT.